The following is a TCR beta chain sequence with its context. Trimming removed 5 bases from V and 2 bases from J; junction bases left unmatched: 3. Germline V gene data show CDR1 as SEHNR and CDR2 as FQNEAQ (reference sequence). This CDR3 contains 15 residues. This table comes from immunoSEQ multiplex PCR, and its TCRdb copy is limited to in-frame clones, with some not included. Among 90,000 to 130,000 clones, around nine tenths were seen once, and the ten largest hold about 1.5%. The data derive from a study of T cell changes during pregnancy in multiple sclerosis. The sample consisted of peripheral blood, taken in the third trimester of pregnancy. The chain links TRBV7-9 to TRBJ2-5; 12 bases line up with TRBD2. This receptor was obtained from a female donor with multiple sclerosis, enrolled in a pregnancy study. This chain's CDR3 is CASSPTSGRQETQYF. The CDR3 nucleotides are TGTGCCAGCAGCCCCACTAGCGGGAGGCAAGAGACCCAGTACTTC.